This T cell receptor beta chain was profiled in a study of T cell repertoires in cytomegalovirus infection. At the level of the study: In public TCR beta signatures, there were indications of both CMV infection and matching HLA type. Points from the study as a whole: Pooled public TCR beta family frequency picked out CMV carriers with the relevant HLA. The study found HLA-C-restricted CMV-specific TCR beta clonotypes dominating the ex vivo response.

In the case of this clonotype: The antigen is not known.

Germline V gene lookup returns CDR1 SNHLY and CDR2 FYNNEI. The CDR3 extends over 14 amino acids. TCRdb re-called the reads with MiXCR, one entry per CDR3 protein. The sample holds some 100,000 distinct CDR3 sequences, more than 20% seen once. The genes are TRBV2 and TRBJ2-7, with D possibly TRBD2 on 5 matching bases. Sequencing was performed on CD8+ T cells from PBMCs. The sequence came from a human donor in good health (CMV status not recorded). Some clones in this sample may be carry-over from other donors' samples. The CDR3 coding sequence is TGTGCGAGCGGAGTTACTCGGGGTCGGTACGAGCAGTACTTC. It translates to CASGVTRGRYEQYF.